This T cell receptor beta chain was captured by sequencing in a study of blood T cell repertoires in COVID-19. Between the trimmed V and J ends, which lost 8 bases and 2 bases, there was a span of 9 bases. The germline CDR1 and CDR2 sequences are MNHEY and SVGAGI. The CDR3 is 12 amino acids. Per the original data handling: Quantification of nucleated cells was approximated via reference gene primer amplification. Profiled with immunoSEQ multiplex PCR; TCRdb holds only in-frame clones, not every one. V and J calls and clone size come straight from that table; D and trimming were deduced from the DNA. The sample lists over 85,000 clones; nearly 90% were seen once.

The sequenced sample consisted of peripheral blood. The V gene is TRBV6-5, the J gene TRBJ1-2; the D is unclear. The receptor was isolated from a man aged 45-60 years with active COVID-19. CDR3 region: CASGVSNYGYTF. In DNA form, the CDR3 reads TGTGCCAGCGGAGTGTCGAACTATGGCTACACCTTC.